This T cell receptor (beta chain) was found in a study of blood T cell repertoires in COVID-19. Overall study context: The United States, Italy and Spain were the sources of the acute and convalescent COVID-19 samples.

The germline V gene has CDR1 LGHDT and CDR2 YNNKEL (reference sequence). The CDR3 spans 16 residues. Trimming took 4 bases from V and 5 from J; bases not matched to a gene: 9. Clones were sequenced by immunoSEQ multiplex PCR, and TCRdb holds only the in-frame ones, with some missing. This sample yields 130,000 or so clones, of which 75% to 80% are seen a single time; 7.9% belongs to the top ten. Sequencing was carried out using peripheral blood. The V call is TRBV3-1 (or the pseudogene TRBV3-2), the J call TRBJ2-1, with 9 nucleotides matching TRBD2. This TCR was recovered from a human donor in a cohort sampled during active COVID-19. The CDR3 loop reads CASSPSVGLAHNEQFF. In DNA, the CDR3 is TGTGCCAGCAGCCCCTCCGTGGGACTAGCACACAATGAGCAGTTCTTC.